Sequencing of this T cell receptor (beta chain) was carried out in a study of blood T cell repertoires in COVID-19. Background on the study: Acute-phase and convalescent COVID-19 samples originated in the United States, Italy and Spain. The analysed material was cDNA or gDNA that came from T cells, B-cell-depleted T cells, or PBMCs.

Membership in each cohort depended on participant-reported clinical history. TCRdb's table, derived via immunoSEQ multiplex PCR, lists solely in-frame clones and lacks some. The data hold a few hundred thousand clones, with roughly nine tenths observed a single time. Unmatched junction bases numbered 15, after V lost 4 bases and J lost 2 bases. The CDR3 is 19 amino acids. The germline gives CDR1 SNHLY, CDR2 FYNNEI. This receptor was obtained from a woman aged 40 to 55 who had been exposed to COVID-19. The J gene is TRBJ1-3, the V gene TRBV2, with 9 bases fitting TRBD1. Specimen: PBMCs or T cells enriched from blood (not recorded which). Here the CDR3 DNA reads TGTGCCAGCAGTGGCCACCCATCGGGACAGGGTCGGGCTGGAAACACCATATATTTT. Residues: CASSGHPSGQGRAGNTIYF.